Shown below are 19 T cell receptor beta chains from a single sample sequenced in a study of blood T cell repertoires in COVID-19. Libraries were prepared by immunoSEQ multiplex PCR; TCRdb keeps only in-frame clonotypes and omits some of them. The sample contains 90,000 to 110,000 clones, approximately 78% of which appear only once. Sequencing input: peripheral blood. These receptors were taken from a woman of 80 years or more with acute or convalescent COVID-19.

V gene TRBV29-1 combines with J gene TRBJ1-1, with TRBD1 matching 7 bases. This CDR3 spans 11 amino acids. V shed 6 bases and J 4 bases; nucleotides not matched to a gene: 2. Germline lookup yields CDR1 SQVTM and CDR2 ANQGSEA. The CDR3 sequence: CSVTGATEAFF. CDR3 DNA: TGCAGCGTAACAGGGGCCACTGAAGCTTTCTTT.

This clone appeared a few times. The rearrangement joins TRBV19 to TRBJ1-1; 10 nucleotides line up with TRBD1. The V segment lost 7 bases and the J segment 2 bases; nucleotides outside the gene matches: 10. The germline V gene has CDR1 LNHDA and CDR2 SQIVND (reference sequence). The CDR3 contains 16 residues. The CDR3 region is CASIHYGTGVNTEAFF. CDR3 nucleotides: TGTGCCAGTATTCACTACGGGACAGGGGTAAACACTGAAGCTTTCTTT.

The V gene is TRBV27, the J gene TRBJ1-4, with D unclear. The CDR3 covers 14 residues. Germline assignment: CDR1 MNHEY and CDR2 SMNVEV (reference sequence). With 2 bases removed from V and 4 bases from J, the gap between germline ends came to 8 bases. CDR3 in amino acids: CASSLKPYNEKLFF. DNA of the CDR3: TGTGCCAGCAGTTTAAAGCCTTATAATGAAAAACTGTTTTTT.

This chain connects TRBV24-1 to TRBJ2-3; 10 nucleotides match TRBD1. The V gene end was trimmed by 7 bases and the J gene end by 8 bases; junction bases not matched to a gene: 5. The germline gives CDR1 KGHDR, CDR2 SFDVKD. The CDR3 consists of 13 residues. This chain's CDR3 is CATSDRGRVTQYF. The CDR3 DNA is TGTGCCACCAGCGACAGGGGGCGCGTTACGCAGTATTTT.

CDR3 in amino acids: CASSLVWDSEASGANVLTF. The CDR3 region has the DNA TGTGCCAGCAGCTTAGTGTGGGACAGTGAGGCCTCTGGGGCCAACGTCCTGACTTTC. The genes are TRBV7-9 and TRBJ2-6; TRBD1 aligns across 7 bases. The germline V gene encodes CDR1 SEHNR and CDR2 FQNEAQ (reference sequence). The length of the CDR3 is 19 residues. After removal of 1 base from V and 0 bases from J, the junction contained 9 bases not matched to a gene.

Comments on this clone: One junction end does not reproduce the germline sequence, and a read error may be involved. The V and J genes are TRBV12-3 or TRBV12-4 and TRBJ2-1, with 7 bases identical to TRBD2. This CDR3 is 12 amino acids long. CDR3 sequence (DNA): TGTGCCAGCAGTCCCCCGACTAGCTCCCTGGTCTTC. Translated, it gives CASSPPTSSLVF.

CDR3 DNA sequence: TGTGCCAGCAGCTTGGATCCAGGGGAGACGAACGAGCAGTACTTC. Its protein is CASSLDPGETNEQYF. This sequence joins TRBV5-4 and TRBJ2-7; possible D gene TRBD1, 6 bases. Per germline, CDR1 SGHNT and CDR2 YYREEE (reference sequence). V was trimmed by 0 bases and J by 5 bases, leaving 15 bases between them. CDR3 length equals 15 residues.

The rearrangement joins TRBV28 to TRBJ2-7; the D gene is possibly TRBD1 (6 bases). This CDR3 is built from 15 residues. Trimming removed 5 bases from V and 2 bases from J, with 16 bases in between. Germline CDR1 reads MDHEN; CDR2 reads SYDVKM. This chain's CDR3 is CASSPNRVTTYEQYF. The CDR3 DNA is TGTGCCAGCAGTCCTAACAGGGTAACGACCTACGAGCAGTACTTC.

The V and J genes are TRBV24-1 and TRBJ2-3, with TRBD1 matching over 12 bases. CDR1 is KGHDR and CDR2 is SFDVKD in the germline V gene. This CDR3 comprises 17 residues. With V trimmed by 3 bases and J by 8 bases, 11 bases remained unmatched. The CDR3 spells CATSDAGTGGPPGTQYF. The CDR3, as DNA: TGTGCCACCAGTGATGCCGGGACAGGGGGCCCTCCGGGTACGCAGTATTTT.

The rearrangement joins TRBV5-6 to TRBJ2-3; 7 bases match TRBD1. Germline-derived CDR1 and CDR2 are SGHDT and YYEEEE. This CDR3 is 17 amino acids long. J lost 6 bases, V lost 3 bases, and 16 bases had no gene match. Written as DNA, the CDR3 is TGTGCCAGCAGCTCCCCGGGACAGAACCGCGGTGTGGATACGCAGTATTTT. As protein: CASSSPGQNRGVDTQYF.

V gene TRBV27 combines with J gene TRBJ2-3; TRBD2 matches 11 bases. This CDR3 region has 16 residues. Germline assignment: CDR1 MNHEY and CDR2 SMNVEV (reference sequence). The junction had 2 bases not matched to a gene; V was cut back by 3 bases and J by 0 bases. The CDR3 DNA sequence: TGTGCCAGCAGTTTTACTAGCGGGAGTAGCACAGATACGCAGTATTTT. This gives the protein CASSFTSGSSTDTQYF.

The rearrangement joins TRBV3-1 (or the pseudogene TRBV3-2) to TRBJ1-2; no definite D call. The V and J ends lost 5 bases and 0 bases respectively, with 13 bases between them. The CDR3 has 15 amino acids. The germline CDR1 and CDR2 sequences are LGHDT and YNNKEL (reference sequence). CDR3 sequence (DNA): TGTGCCAGCAGCTCTAGAGGGTACGCTAACTATGGCTACACCTTC. This encodes CASSSRGYANYGYTF.

The CDR3 region has the DNA TGTGCCAGCAGGACAGGGAGTTTTTCACCCCTCCACTTT. It codes for CASRTGSFSPLHF. V gene TRBV28 combines with J gene TRBJ1-6; 7 bases match TRBD1. This CDR3 is built from 13 residues. Germline V gene data show CDR1 as MDHEN and CDR2 as SYDVKM. V shed 6 bases, J shed 9 bases, and the junction held 5 bases outside the gene matches.

The chain joins TRBV7-9 to TRBJ2-6; D call uncertain. The CDR3 is 13 residues long. CDR1 is SEHNR, CDR2 FQNEAQ, per germline (reference sequence). With 5 bases removed from V and 4 bases from J, the gap between germline ends came to 6 bases. The CDR3 here is CASSLLGANVLTF. CDR3 coding DNA: TGTGCCAGCAGCCTTCTCGGGGCCAACGTCCTGACTTTC.

The DNA for the CDR3 is TGTGCCAGCAGCTGGGGGACTAGCGGAACAGATACGCAGTATTTT. Translation: CASSWGTSGTDTQYF. The chain uses TRBV7-8 and TRBJ2-3; 11 bases fit TRBD2. Trimming at V came to 4 bases and at J to 3 bases, leaving 3 bases not matched to a gene. The V gene's germline CDR1 is SGHVS and CDR2 FQNEAQ. The CDR3 sequence is 15 residues long.

J is TRBJ2-1 and V is TRBV5-4; 10 bases are a match to TRBD2. Germline-derived CDR1 and CDR2 are SGHNT and YYREEE (reference sequence). This CDR3 has 16 amino acids. After removal of 0 bases from V and 6 bases from J, the junction contained 6 bases not matched to a gene. The CDR3 sequence is CASSLASGSLGNEQFF. CDR3 bases: TGTGCCAGCAGCTTGGCTAGCGGGAGTTTGGGCAATGAGCAGTTCTTC.

This chain uses TRBV6-5 with TRBJ2-1; TRBD2 matches at 9 bases. Germline V gene lookup returns CDR1 MNHEY and CDR2 SVGAGI. J lost 0 bases, V lost 0 bases, and 0 bases had no gene match. The CDR3 loop spans 16 amino acids. The CDR3 region is CASSYSSGSSYNEQFF. The CDR3 DNA reads as TGTGCCAGCAGTTACTCTAGCGGGAGCTCCTACAATGAGCAGTTCTTC.

The genes are TRBV5-6 and TRBJ2-1; maybe TRBD1 (7 bases). This CDR3 is built from 17 residues. Per germline, CDR1 SGHDT and CDR2 YYEEEE. V dropped 4 bases and J dropped 0 bases, with 17 bases sitting between them. CDR3: CASSPYRGLSSYNEQFF. CDR3 DNA sequence: TGTGCCAGCAGCCCCTACAGGGGACTCAGCTCCTACAATGAGCAGTTCTTC.

This clone was recorded a few times. The CDR3 DNA reads as TGTGCCAGCAGCGTAGAGGAGCGGGAGAAATACGAGCAGTACGTC. This encodes CASSVEEREKYEQYV. This rearrangement joins TRBV9 to TRBJ2-7, with 8 positions matching TRBD2. CDR3 length: 15 residues. Germline V gene sequence: CDR1 SGDLS, CDR2 YYNGEE. After removal of 0 bases from V and 4 bases from J, the junction contained 6 bases not matched to a gene.